Following are 10 T cell receptor beta chains from one sample sequenced in a study of blood T cells in healthy people across ages. Through a sample-barcoded 5' primer and a J-beta primer mix, a second PCR was run for roughly 7 to 12 cycles. Via MiXCR, TCRdb re-called the 5' RACE reads, giving one row per CDR3 protein. The table has 1.5 million or so distinct CDR3 sequences, around two fifths seen once. Sequenced: blood. Receptors originate from a woman between 18 and 29 years old in good health.

This chain's CDR3 is CASSLRITYEQYF. CDR3 nucleotides: TGTGCCAGCAGTTTACGCATTACCTACGAGCAGTACTTC. This chain connects TRBV27 to TRBJ2-7; no firm D call. Germline V CDR1 and CDR2: MNHEY, SMNVEV (reference sequence). V was cut by 2 bases and J by 2 bases, with 7 bases left in between. The CDR3 spans 13 residues.

The rearrangement joins TRBV28 to TRBJ2-5; tentative D call: TRBD1 (5 bases). The DNA end favors TRBJ2-7, so the J call may be wrong. Germline V gene sequence: CDR1 MDHEN, CDR2 SYDVKM. CDR3 length: 12 amino acids. The CDR3 nucleotides are TGTGCCAGCAGCATCAGGGTCCACGAGCAGTACTTC. Its translation: CASSIRVHEQYF.

The chain links TRBV9 to TRBJ2-3; possible D gene TRBD2, 6 bases. This CDR3 has 16 residues. Trimming took off 0 bases at V and 4 bases at J, with 15 bases between the two ends. Germline CDR1 is SGDLS and CDR2 is YYNGEE. The DNA for the CDR3 is TGTGCCAGCAGCGTAGGGGCAGGGAGGAGTCCAGATACGCAGTATTTT. Its translation: CASSVGAGRSPDTQYF.

The rearrangement links TRBV9 to TRBJ2-3; D is perhaps TRBD2 (5 bases). V dropped 0 bases and J dropped 2 bases, with 10 bases sitting between them. The length of the CDR3 is 15 residues. Germline assignment: CDR1 SGDLS and CDR2 YYNGEE. The CDR3 DNA reads TGTGCCAGCAGCGTAGACGGGGTCCTCACAGATACGCAGTATTTT. It yields the protein CASSVDGVLTDTQYF.

This chain joins TRBV5-1 and TRBJ1-2, with TRBD1 as a possible D gene (6 bases). The V gene's germline CDR1 is SGHRS and CDR2 YFSETQ. With 9 bases removed from V and 5 bases from J, the gap between germline ends came to 14 bases. This CDR3 spans 12 amino acids. The CDR3 loop reads CATRGGGYGYTF. CDR3 nucleotide sequence: TGCGCCACCCGTGGAGGGGGATATGGCTACACCTTC.

There are many counts of this clonotype. The V and J genes are TRBV20-1 and TRBJ2-5; D is undetermined. The CDR3 contains 12 residues. The germline CDR1 and CDR2 sequences are DFQATT and SNEGSKA (reference sequence). V was shortened by 6 bases and J by 5 bases, with 13 bases between the two germline ends. The CDR3: CSAQSMRETQYF. CDR3 DNA sequence: TGCAGTGCCCAGAGCATGAGGGAGACCCAGTACTTC.

The CDR3 loop reads CATSTTGAGNNEQFF. In DNA form, the CDR3 reads TGTGCCACCTCTACGACAGGGGCGGGAAACAATGAGCAGTTCTTC. The rearrangement links TRBV24-1 to TRBJ2-1; 8 nucleotides align to TRBD1. In germline, CDR1 is KGHDR, CDR2 SFDVKD. This CDR3 has 15 residues. V lost 9 bases and J lost 5; bases outside the gene matches: 11.

This chain links TRBV20-1 with TRBJ2-7, with TRBD2 identical over 11 bases. The germline V gene encodes CDR1 DFQATT and CDR2 SNEGSKA (reference sequence). The CDR3 extends over 15 amino acids. J lost 6 bases, V lost 7 bases, and 14 bases had no gene match. CDR3 protein: CSECERLAGRREQYF. CDR3 sequence (DNA): TGCAGTGAGTGCGAGAGACTAGCGGGACGTCGCGAGCAGTACTTC.

CDR3 in DNA: TGTGCCAGCAGTGAAGTTTGGCTAGGGGCGTCCTACGAGCAGTACTTC. This sequence encodes CASSEVWLGASYEQYF. This chain connects TRBV6-1 to TRBJ2-7; weak D call: TRBD1 (5 bases). Trimming cost V 1 base and J 1 base, with 14 bases left between them. Germline V lookup: CDR1 MNHNS, CDR2 SASEGT. This CDR3 has 16 residues.

As regards this clonotype: A much larger clone lies one base from this, so it may be a read error. V is TRBV5-1 and J is TRBJ2-1, with 9 nucleotides matching TRBD2. The ends lost 4 bases at V and 0 bases at J; junction bases unmatched: 11. There are 18 residues in the CDR3. CDR1 and CDR2 (germline): SGHRS, YFSETQ. The CDR3 loop reads CASSPGPAGGSSYNEQFF. The DNA of the CDR3 is TGCGCCAGCAGCCCGGGACCAGCGGGGGGTAGCTCCTACAATGAGCAGTTCTTC.